This is a list of T cell receptor beta chains from one sample in a study of shared clonotypes between healthy human individuals. The method was immunoSEQ multiplex PCR; TCRdb's version includes in-frame clones alone and lacks a portion of them. The sample has a few hundred thousand clones, around three quarters seen once; the top ten hold about 12%. The sequenced sample was PBMCs. The receptors were gathered from a woman in her thirties or forties in good health. Some clones in this sample may be carry-over from other donors' samples. The CDR3 runs from the conserved cysteine through the conserved F or W. The D gene is left open where the match is weak. Expanded clones get a size class; other rows say once, few or many, or leave the size out.

clone_size	cdr3_length	v_call	j_call	d_call	cdr3_nt	cdr3_aa
.	15	TRBV4-2	TRBJ1-2	.	TGTGCCAGCAGCTTGGAGGGGACGCAGGAGCAGGGCTACACCTTC	CASSLEGTQEQGYTF
.	14	TRBV28	TRBJ2-5	.	TGTGCCAGCAGTTTAGGCTATTCACAAGAGACCCAGTACTTC	CASSLGYSQETQYF
.	16	TRBV27	TRBJ2-2	.	TGTGCCAGCAGTTCCCCCCTAAAACGGAACACCGGGGAGCTGTTTTTT	CASSSPLKRNTGELFF
.	15	TRBV5-1	TRBJ2-1	.	TGCGCCAGCAGCTTGGAAAACTCCCGCCACAATGAGCAGTTCTTC	CASSLENSRHNEQFF
.	14	TRBV27	TRBJ2-7	TRBD2	TGTGCCAGCAGTTATAGCGGGAGGGCCTACGAGCAGTACTTC	CASSYSGRAYEQYF
.	14	TRBV5-4	TRBJ2-7	TRBD2	TGTGCCAGCAGCACCGGGACTAGCCGAGACGAGCAGTACTTC	CASSTGTSRDEQYF
.	18	TRBV5-1	TRBJ2-2	.	TGCGCCAGCAGCTTGGGTAGACCGGGGAAGAGATACACCGGGGAGCTGTTTTTT	CASSLGRPGKRYTGELFF
.	15	TRBV11-2	TRBJ2-7	.	TGTGCCAGCAGTACCTACTACGTAGGGGGCTACGAGCAGTACTTC	CASSTYYVGGYEQYF
.	12	TRBV28	TRBJ2-7	.	TGTGCCAGCAGTAGGGGGACCTACGAGCAGTACTTC	CASSRGTYEQYF
.	19	TRBV11-2	TRBJ2-2	.	TGTGCCAGCAGCTTAGATAGGCCTCCTCTTCCGGGGTTTACCGGGGAGCTGTTTTTT	CASSLDRPPLPGFTGELFF
.	14	TRBV7-9	TRBJ2-2	.	TGTGCCAGCGGCAACGGGGAGCCCACCGGGGAGCTGTTTTTT	CASGNGEPTGELFF
once	11	TRBV28	TRBJ2-7	.	TGTGCCAGCACCACTGCCTACGAGCAGTACTTC	CASTTAYEQYF
.	13	TRBV28	TRBJ2-7	.	TGTGCCAGCAGGTCGGTAACCTTCTACGAGCAGTACTTC	CASRSVTFYEQYF
.	13	TRBV6-6	TRBJ2-1	TRBD2	TGTGCCACCCAAGCGGGAGAGGGCAATGAGCAGTTCTTC	CATQAGEGNEQFF
.	11	TRBV20-1	TRBJ1-2	.	TGCAGTGCTGGTGGGGATTTGGGCTACACCTTC	CSAGGDLGYTF
.	16	TRBV4-1	TRBJ2-6	.	TGCGCCAGCAGCCGGACGGGAAGCTCTGGGGCCAACGTCCTGACTTTC	CASSRTGSSGANVLTF
.	17	TRBV5-4	TRBJ2-1	TRBD2	TGTGCCAGCACCAGGGAAGCGGGGGAGGCCGCTAACAATGAGCAGTTCTTC	CASTREAGEAANNEQFF
once	13	TRBV28	TRBJ2-7	.	TGTGCCAGCAGTTTTAGGCTAGCTGGAGAGCAGTACTTC	CASSFRLAGEQYF
.	16	TRBV4-3	TRBJ2-1	TRBD2	TGCGCCAGCAGCCAAGATTGGCGGGAGGTGGGCAATGAGCAGTTCTTC	CASSQDWREVGNEQFF
.	16	TRBV7-2	TRBJ1-2	.	TGTGCCAGCAGCTTATACCACCACGGGGGTACCTATGGCTACACCTTC	CASSLYHHGGTYGYTF
few	14	TRBV19	TRBJ2-1	.	TGTGCCAGTAGTATACCCGGATTAAGGTATGAGCAGTTCTTC	CASSIPGLRYEQFF
.	14	TRBV9	TRBJ2-3	TRBD1	TGTGCCAGCAGCGTAGCGACAGGGGGGGATACGCAGTATTTT	CASSVATGGDTQYF
.	13	TRBV19	TRBJ1-1	.	TGTGCCAGTAGAGACGGGATCTACACTGAAGCTTTCTTT	CASRDGIYTEAFF
.	14	TRBV5-1	TRBJ1-6	.	TGCGCCAGCAGCTCGGAGGTAGGGGTATCACCCCTCCACTTT	CASSSEVGVSPLHF
.	11	TRBV20-1	TRBJ2-1	TRBD1	TGCAGTGGGGACAGTTACAATGAGCAGTTCTTC	CSGDSYNEQFF
.	13	TRBV19	TRBJ1-1	.	TGTGCCAGTAGTATTAGGGCGAACACTGAAGCTTTCTTT	CASSIRANTEAFF
.	14	TRBV7-2	TRBJ2-7	.	TGTGCCAGCAGCTTCGTAGGGGGGAGCTACGAGCAGTACTTC	CASSFVGGSYEQYF
.	15	TRBV15	TRBJ1-4	.	TGTGCCACCAGCAGAGTCGGGGGAGTGGGTGAAAAACTGTTTTTT	CATSRVGGVGEKLFF
.	17	TRBV11-2	TRBJ2-1	TRBD2	TGTGCCAGCAGCTTAGAATTGGGGGGGAGCTCCTACAATGAGCAGTTCTTC	CASSLELGGSSYNEQFF
once	15	TRBV5-4	TRBJ1-6	TRBD1	TGTGCCAGCAGCACCGAGACAGGGGGAAATTCACCCCTCCACTTT	CASSTETGGNSPLHF
.	14	TRBV5-1	TRBJ2-7	.	TGCGCCAGCAGCTTGGCCCAACAGGGCTACGAGCAGTACTTC	CASSLAQQGYEQYF
.	13	TRBV29-1	TRBJ1-4	TRBD1	TGCAGCGTGAAGACAGGGGGCGATGAAAAACTGTTTTTT	CSVKTGGDEKLFF
.	15	TRBV7-3	TRBJ2-5	.	TGTGCCAGCAGCCGCACGGGACAACCAGGAGAGACCCAGTACTTC	CASSRTGQPGETQYF
.	17	TRBV7-2	TRBJ2-7	TRBD2	TGTGCCAGCAGCTTACTGGCTGGACTAGCGGGGGGCTACGAGCAGTACTTC	CASSLLAGLAGGYEQYF
.	15	TRBV7-2	TRBJ2-7	TRBD2	TGTGCCAGCAGCACGGGACTAGTGGGAGTCTACGAGCAGTACTTC	CASSTGLVGVYEQYF
.	17	TRBV27	TRBJ1-3	TRBD1	TGTGCCAGCAGCGGGACAGGGGGCCCCAGGCCTGGAAACACCATATATTTT	CASSGTGGPRPGNTIYF
once	16	TRBV7-9	TRBJ1-5	TRBD1	TGTGCCACCCCGGGACAGGGGGCCAGTAGCAATCAGCCCCAGCATTTT	CATPGQGASSNQPQHF
.	15	TRBV7-9	TRBJ2-2	.	TGTGCCAGCAGCTTATGGGGCTCGAGCACCGGGGAGCTGTTTTTT	CASSLWGSSTGELFF
.	15	TRBV30	TRBJ2-3	.	TGTGCCTGGAGTGTACGCAGGGGTGGCACAGATACGCAGTATTTT	CAWSVRRGGTDTQYF
.	17	TRBV7-3	TRBJ2-3	TRBD2	TGTGCCAGCAGCCTCTCGGGAGCGGGAGGACGGACAGATACGCAGTATTTT	CASSLSGAGGRTDTQYF
.	16	TRBV7-9	TRBJ2-2	.	TGTGCCAGCAGCTTATCTGAAGGGGCGAACACCGGGGAGCTGTTTTTT	CASSLSEGANTGELFF
.	13	TRBV27	TRBJ2-5	TRBD1	TGTGCCAGCAGCCGACAGGGGACAGAGACCCAGTACTTC	CASSRQGTETQYF
once	15	TRBV2	TRBJ1-3	.	TGTGCCAGCAGCTCTTTAAGGGGAGGACGAAACACCATATATTTT	CASSSLRGGRNTIYF
few	16	TRBV30	TRBJ1-4	.	TGTGCCTGGAGTGTGGGGATTGAAGGGGAGAGTGAAAAACTGTTTTTT	CAWSVGIEGESEKLFF
.	15	TRBV19	TRBJ2-1	TRBD2	TGTGCCAGTAGAGCTAGCGGGAGTACCTACAATGAGCAGTTCTTC	CASRASGSTYNEQFF
.	15	TRBV2	TRBJ2-2	TRBD2	TGTGCCAGCCGCCAGGGACTAGCGAACACCGGGGAGCTGTTTTTT	CASRQGLANTGELFF
.	14	TRBV27	TRBJ1-1	.	TGTGCCAGCAGCCGACAGTTTATGAACACTGAAGCTTTCTTT	CASSRQFMNTEAFF
once	13	TRBV27	TRBJ2-1	TRBD1	TGTGCCAGCAGTGCCTCAGGGGGCGGTGAGCAGTTCTTC	CASSASGGGEQFF
.	14	TRBV14	TRBJ2-2	.	TGTGCCAGCAGCCCAGGGGTAGTTTCCGGGGAGCTGTTTTTT	CASSPGVVSGELFF
.	14	TRBV19	TRBJ1-5	.	TGTGCCAGTAGTATATCCCATAGCAATCAGCCCCAGCATTTT	CASSISHSNQPQHF
.	16	TRBV4-3	TRBJ1-4	.	TGCGCCAGCAGCCAAGATACGGGGAGATTTGGCGAAAAACTGTTTTTT	CASSQDTGRFGEKLFF
few	12	TRBV5-4	TRBJ2-3	.	TGTGCCAGCAGCTTGCCCGCAGATACGCAGTATTTT	CASSLPADTQYF
.	17	TRBV5-4	TRBJ2-3	.	TGTGCCAGCAGTTGGATGCCAAGGGTATCTAGCACAGATACGCAGTATTTT	CASSWMPRVSSTDTQYF
.	14	TRBV7-3	TRBJ2-3	.	TGTGCCAGCAGCTTCAGTAGTGGAGCAGATACGCAGTATTTT	CASSFSSGADTQYF
.	16	TRBV6-4	TRBJ2-3	.	TGTGCCAGCAGTGACTATGCGGCAACTAGCACAGATACGCAGTATTTT	CASSDYAATSTDTQYF
few	11	TRBV28	TRBJ1-2	.	TGTGCCAGCGGCCTCCGTGGTGGCTACACCTTC	CASGLRGGYTF
few	16	TRBV27	TRBJ2-1	TRBD2	TGTGCCAGCAGTTTTATTCCACTAGCGACCTACAATGAGCAGTTCTTC	CASSFIPLATYNEQFF